The 21 T cell receptor beta chains listed next were all sequenced from one sample in a study of beta chain features in type 1 diabetes. Antigens of these TCRs are unknown. Points from the study as a whole: People with Type 1 diabetes carried modestly yet significantly shorter TCRB CDR3s in all four CD4+ subsets.

Reverse transcribing all isolated RNA meant expressed TCRB transcripts were sequenced. The protocol was immunoSEQ multiplex PCR, while the TCRdb copy is restricted to in-frame clones and leaves out a portion. The sample lists some 240,000 clones, more than 15% occurring once. Sample: naive CD4+ T cells from blood. The receptors here all came from a man younger than 45 with type 1 diabetes.

This clone was seen only a few times. The chain recombines TRBV10-3 with TRBJ1-2; no clear D gene. V lost 0 bases and J lost 6, with 11 bases in between. The CDR3 has 14 amino acids. Germline lookup yields CDR1 ENHRY and CDR2 SYGVKD. CDR3 nucleotides: TGTGCCATCAGTGAGTCGTCCGCAGGCCATGGCTACACCTTC. This codes for CAISESSAGHGYTF.

To note about this clone: In the same sample, other DNA sequences code for this CDR3. The chain is built from TRBV7-2 and TRBJ2-1, with 7 bases identical to TRBD1. This CDR3 has 15 amino acids. V shed 1 base and J 0 bases; nucleotides not matched to a gene: 0. The germline gives CDR1 SGHTA, CDR2 FQGNSA. The CDR3 region has the DNA TGTGCCAGCAGCTTAGGACAGGGCTCCTACAATGAGCAGTTCTTC. This gives the protein CASSLGQGSYNEQFF.

The chain joins TRBV9 to TRBJ2-3; D is unresolved. Trimming left V 0 bases short and J 1 base short, with 9 bases between. Germline V gives CDR1 SGDLS, CDR2 YYNGEE. There are 15 residues in the CDR3. The DNA for the CDR3 is TGTGCCAGCAGCGTAGACTTCCTACGCACAGATACGCAGTATTTT. Translation: CASSVDFLRTDTQYF.

The genes are TRBV7-9 and TRBJ2-7; 12 bases agree with TRBD2. Losses at the gene ends were 4 bases for V and 6 bases for J; bases not matched to a gene: 7. Per the germline V gene, CDR1 is SEHNR and CDR2 is FQNEAQ (reference sequence). The CDR3 totals 15 residues. CDR3 sequence reads: CASSSGLAGFSEQYF. The CDR3 bases are TGTGCCAGCAGCTCCGGACTAGCGGGATTTAGCGAGCAGTACTTC.

V and J are TRBV25-1 and TRBJ2-1; the D gene could be TRBD1 or TRBD2 (6 bases each). V was trimmed by 3 bases and J by 8 bases, leaving 17 bases between them. This CDR3 spans 15 amino acids. Germline V CDR1 and CDR2: MGHDK, SYGVNS. CDR3 sequence (DNA): TGTGCCAGCAGTGACAACAGGGAGGATGGACATGAGCAGTTCTTC. It encodes CASSDNREDGHEQFF.

This clone was detected a few times. The chain is built from TRBV9 and TRBJ1-1; the D is unclear. Looked up from germline, CDR1 is SGDLS and CDR2 is YYNGEE. The V and J ends lost 4 bases and 1 base respectively, with 5 bases between them. There are 12 residues in the CDR3. DNA for the CDR3: TGTGCCAGCAGCAAGGGGAACACTGAAGCTTTCTTT. Its protein product is CASSKGNTEAFF.

There are a few counts of this clone. The rearrangement links TRBV25-1 to TRBJ1-4; D remains unclear. Germline lookup yields CDR1 MGHDK and CDR2 SYGVNS. CDR3 size: 13 residues. V lost 3 bases and J 5 bases, leaving 7 bases between the germline ends. The CDR3 region is CASSDSGNEKLFF. The CDR3 bases are TGTGCCAGCAGTGATTCCGGGAATGAAAAACTGTTTTTT.

This clone was detected only a few times. This chain joins TRBV29-1 and TRBJ2-7; TRBD2 agrees at 10 bases. Trimming took 4 bases from V and 4 from J; bases not matched to a gene: 16. The CDR3 spans 17 residues. Germline V gives CDR1 SQVTM, CDR2 ANQGSEA. The CDR3 DNA reads as TGCAGCGTTGCTTCCTACAAACTTAGCGGGAGGAGATACGAGCAGTACTTC. This gives the protein CSVASYKLSGRRYEQYF.

This sequence joins TRBV7-9 and TRBJ2-5; the match to TRBD1 covers 9 bases. CDR3 length: 14 amino acids. V lost 5 bases, J lost 9 bases, and 10 bases stayed unmatched. CDR1 and CDR2 (germline): SEHNR, FQNEAQ (reference sequence). The CDR3 bases are TGTGCCAGCAGCGGGATGGACAGGGGCATGGCCCAGTACTTC. Its translation is CASSGMDRGMAQYF. The variable domain in full, completed from reference TRBV7-9 and TRBJ2-5, reads DTGVSQNPRHKITKRGQNVTFRCDPISEHNRLYWYRQTLGQGPEFLTYFQNEAQLEKSRLLSDRFSAERPKGSFSTLEIQRTEQGDSAMYLCASSGMDRGMAQYFGPGTRLLVL.

Points on this clone: The same CDR3 also results from other DNA sequences found in this sample. The rearrangement joins TRBV29-1 to TRBJ2-6; D remains unclear. Trimming took 4 bases from V and 0 from J, leaving 10 bases between them. The CDR3 extends over 15 amino acids. CDR1 is SQVTM, CDR2 ANQGSEA, per germline. This CDR3 is CSVATGSSGANVLTF. Written as DNA, the CDR3 is TGCAGCGTTGCAACGGGTAGCTCTGGGGCCAACGTCCTGACTTTC.

This clone came up a few times. The chain uses TRBV29-1 and TRBJ2-6; D gene ambiguous. The CDR3 runs 15 residues. Germline CDR1 SQVTM, CDR2 ANQGSEA. Trimming removed 5 bases from V and 0 bases from J, with 11 bases in between. CDR3: CSVLPGSSGANVLTF. Here the CDR3 DNA reads TGCAGCGTTTTGCCAGGTAGCTCTGGGGCCAACGTCCTGACTTTC.

This clone occurred a few times. The chain has TRBV30 and TRBJ2-5; TRBD1 agrees at 9 bases. Trimming cost V 8 bases and J 5 bases; bases outside gene matches: 6. The CDR3 spans 12 residues. Germline V lookup: CDR1 GTSNPN, CDR2 SVGIG (reference sequence). This CDR3 is CARGTGLETQYF. The DNA for the CDR3 is TGTGCCCGCGGGACAGGGTTGGAGACCCAGTACTTC.

The gene calls are TRBV7-9 and TRBJ2-3; TRBD1 agrees at 7 bases. This CDR3 region has 18 residues. J was trimmed by 0 bases and V by 6 bases; bases with no gene match: 15. Germline V gene sequence: CDR1 SEHNR, CDR2 FQNEAQ (reference sequence). The CDR3 loop is CASRPGVRGSPSTDTQYF. CDR3 nucleotides: TGTGCCAGCAGACCCGGGGTCAGGGGGTCCCCTAGCACAGATACGCAGTATTTT.

This clone was observed a handful of times. The CDR3: CASSQGYRGQETQYF. The CDR3 region has the DNA TGCGCCAGCAGCCAAGGGTACAGGGGCCAAGAGACCCAGTACTTC. J is TRBJ2-5 and V is TRBV4-1, with 7 bases fitting TRBD1. The CDR3 covers 15 residues. Germline V CDR1 and CDR2: MGHRA, YSYEKL. With V trimmed by 1 base and J by 1 base, 3 bases remained unmatched.

The rearrangement links TRBV4-1 to TRBJ2-6; weak D call: TRBD1 (5 bases). CDR1 and CDR2 (germline): MGHRA, YSYEKL. V lost 4 bases and J 0 bases, leaving 19 bases between the germline ends. The CDR3 loop spans 19 amino acids. This CDR3 is CASSRQRTTALSGANVLTF. The DNA for the CDR3 is TGCGCCAGCAGCCGACAGAGGACAACGGCCCTCTCTGGGGCCAACGTCCTGACTTTC.

J is TRBJ2-1 and V is TRBV25-1; D perhaps matches TRBD2 (6 bases). Germline CDR1 and CDR2: MGHDK and SYGVNS. This CDR3 is built from 16 residues. V lost 4 bases to trimming and J lost 0 bases, with 13 bases between them. The CDR3, as DNA: TGTGCCAGCAGTGGAACGGCGGGACTCTCCTACAATGAGCAGTTCTTC. This translates into CASSGTAGLSYNEQFF.

The chain joins TRBV2 to TRBJ2-5; D uncertain. The CDR3 totals 15 residues. Germline V gives CDR1 SNHLY, CDR2 FYNNEI. Trimming removed 5 bases from V and 1 base from J, with 14 bases in between. The CDR3 protein is CASSRNFVRQETQYF. The CDR3 DNA reads as TGTGCCAGCAGTCGAAACTTTGTCCGCCAAGAGACCCAGTACTTC.

This clone was recorded a few times. J is TRBJ1-2 and V is TRBV27; TRBD1 matches at 10 bases. This CDR3 has 17 amino acids. V dropped 2 bases and J dropped 8; count of bases not matched to a gene: 14. Germline V CDR1 and CDR2: MNHEY, SMNVEV (reference sequence). CDR3 DNA: TGTGCCAGCAGTTTAATGGCTGGGGGTGGACAGGGGGAAGGCTACACCTTC. Protein product: CASSLMAGGGQGEGYTF.

This rearrangement joins TRBV10-3 to TRBJ2-5; 9 positions agree with TRBD1. Germline CDR1 ENHRY, CDR2 SYGVKD. CDR3 length: 13 amino acids. Germline trimming cut 11 bases from V and 4 bases from J; bases unmatched to any gene: 8. Here the CDR3 DNA reads TGTGCCTCGACGACAGGGGGAGGAGAGACCCAGTACTTC. Residues: CASTTGGGETQYF.

The chain joins TRBV5-1 to TRBJ2-1, with D uncertain. Trimming pared 4 bases from V and 0 bases from J, leaving 11 bases between. CDR1 and CDR2 (germline): SGHRS, YFSETQ. The CDR3 consists of 15 residues. The CDR3 region has the DNA TGCGCCAGCAGCCTGGACCTGAGCTCCTACAATGAGCAGTTCTTC. The encoded protein is CASSLDLSSYNEQFF.

This clone was seen a handful of times. The gene calls are TRBV7-9 and TRBJ2-3, with D tentatively TRBD2 (5 bases). This CDR3 is 12 amino acids long. Germline V gives CDR1 SEHNR, CDR2 FQNEAQ (reference sequence). V was clipped by 5 bases and J by 6 bases, with 9 bases between them. Here the CDR3 reads CASSPSGDTQYF. The CDR3 DNA reads TGTGCCAGCAGCCCGTCGGGGGATACGCAGTATTTT.